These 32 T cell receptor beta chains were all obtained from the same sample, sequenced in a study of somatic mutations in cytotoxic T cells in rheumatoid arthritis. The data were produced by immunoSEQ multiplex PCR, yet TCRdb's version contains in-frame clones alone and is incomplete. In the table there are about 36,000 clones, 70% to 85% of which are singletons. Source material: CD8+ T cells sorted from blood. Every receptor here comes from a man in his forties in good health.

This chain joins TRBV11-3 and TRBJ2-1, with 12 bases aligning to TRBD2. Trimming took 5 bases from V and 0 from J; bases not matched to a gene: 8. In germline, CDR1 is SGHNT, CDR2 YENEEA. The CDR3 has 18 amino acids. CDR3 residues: CASSPGLAGPSSYNEQFF. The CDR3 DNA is TGTGCCAGCAGCCCGGGACTAGCGGGTCCAAGCTCCTACAATGAGCAGTTCTTC. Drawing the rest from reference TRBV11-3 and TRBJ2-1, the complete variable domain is EAGVVQSPRYKIIEKKQPVAFWCNPISGHNTLYWYLQNLGQGPELLIRYENEEAVDDSQLPKDRFSAERLKGVDSTLKIQPAELGDSAVYLCASSPGLAGPSSYNEQFFGPGTRLTVL.

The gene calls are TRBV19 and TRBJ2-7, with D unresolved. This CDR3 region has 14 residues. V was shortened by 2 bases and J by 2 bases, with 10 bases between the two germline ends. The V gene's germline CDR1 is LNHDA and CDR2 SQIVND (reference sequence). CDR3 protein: CASSITGNAYEQYF. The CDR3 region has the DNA TGTGCCAGTAGTATAACTGGGAACGCCTACGAGCAGTACTTC. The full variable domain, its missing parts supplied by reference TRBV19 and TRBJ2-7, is DGGITQSPKYLFRKEGQNVTLSCEQNLNHDAMYWYRQDPGQGLRLIYYSQIVNDFQKGDIAEGYSVSREKKESFPLTVTSAQKNPTAFYLCASSITGNAYEQYFGPGTRLTVT.

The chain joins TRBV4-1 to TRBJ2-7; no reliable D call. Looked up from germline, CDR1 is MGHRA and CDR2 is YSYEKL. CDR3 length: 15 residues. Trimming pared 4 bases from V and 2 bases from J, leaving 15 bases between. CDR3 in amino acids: CASSPLPSGTYEQYF. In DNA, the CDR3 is TGCGCCAGCAGCCCCCTGCCATCCGGCACCTACGAGCAGTACTTC.

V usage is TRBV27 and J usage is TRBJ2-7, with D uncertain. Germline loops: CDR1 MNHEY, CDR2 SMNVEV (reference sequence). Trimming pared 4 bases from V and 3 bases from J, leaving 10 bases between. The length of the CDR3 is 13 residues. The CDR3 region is CASSYNTNYEQYF. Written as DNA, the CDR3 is TGTGCCAGCAGTTACAATACTAACTACGAGCAGTACTTC.

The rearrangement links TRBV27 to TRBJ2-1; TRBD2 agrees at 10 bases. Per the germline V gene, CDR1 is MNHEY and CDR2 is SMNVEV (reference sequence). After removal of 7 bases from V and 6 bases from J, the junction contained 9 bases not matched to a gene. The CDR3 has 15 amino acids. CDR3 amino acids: CASTPSGRGSNEQFF. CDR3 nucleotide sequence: TGTGCCAGCACTCCAAGCGGGAGGGGGAGCAATGAGCAGTTCTTC.

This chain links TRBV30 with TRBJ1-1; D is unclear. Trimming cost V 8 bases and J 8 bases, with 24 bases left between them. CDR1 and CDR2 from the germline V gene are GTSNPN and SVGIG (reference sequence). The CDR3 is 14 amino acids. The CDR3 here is CASNVAPVLGEAFF. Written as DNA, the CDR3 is TGTGCCAGCAATGTCGCACCTGTACTTGGGGAAGCTTTCTTT.

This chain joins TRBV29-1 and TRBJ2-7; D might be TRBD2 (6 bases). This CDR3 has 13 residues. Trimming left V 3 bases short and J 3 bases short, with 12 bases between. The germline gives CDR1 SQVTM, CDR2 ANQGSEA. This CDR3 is CSVEGGTGYEQYF. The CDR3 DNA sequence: TGCAGCGTTGAGGGGGGTACCGGCTACGAGCAGTACTTC.

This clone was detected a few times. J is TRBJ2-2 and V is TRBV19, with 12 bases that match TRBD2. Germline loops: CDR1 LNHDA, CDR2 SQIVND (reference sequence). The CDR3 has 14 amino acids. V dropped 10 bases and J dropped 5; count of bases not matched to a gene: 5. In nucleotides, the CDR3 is TGTGCCACTGGACTAGCGGGATTGACCGGGGAGCTGTTTTTT. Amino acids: CATGLAGLTGELFF.

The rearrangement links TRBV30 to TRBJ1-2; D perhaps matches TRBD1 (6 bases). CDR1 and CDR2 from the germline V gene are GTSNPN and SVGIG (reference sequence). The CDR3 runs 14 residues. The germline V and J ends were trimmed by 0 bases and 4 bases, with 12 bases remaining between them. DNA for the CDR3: TGTGCCTGGAGTGTAGGGGGAAGCGGCTATGGCTACACCTTC. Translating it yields CAWSVGGSGYGYTF.

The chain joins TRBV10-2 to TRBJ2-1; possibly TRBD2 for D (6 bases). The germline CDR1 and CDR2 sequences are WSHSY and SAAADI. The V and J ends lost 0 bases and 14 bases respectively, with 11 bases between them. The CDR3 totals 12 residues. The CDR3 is CASSESGDWEFF. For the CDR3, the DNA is TGCGCCAGCAGTGAGTCGGGGGACTGGGAGTTCTTC.

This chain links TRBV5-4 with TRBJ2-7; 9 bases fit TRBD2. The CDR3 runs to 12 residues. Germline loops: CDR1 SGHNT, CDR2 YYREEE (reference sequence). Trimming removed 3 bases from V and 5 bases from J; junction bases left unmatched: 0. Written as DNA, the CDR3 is TGTGCCAGCAGCTCTAGCGGGAACGAGCAGTACTTC. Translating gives CASSSSGNEQYF.

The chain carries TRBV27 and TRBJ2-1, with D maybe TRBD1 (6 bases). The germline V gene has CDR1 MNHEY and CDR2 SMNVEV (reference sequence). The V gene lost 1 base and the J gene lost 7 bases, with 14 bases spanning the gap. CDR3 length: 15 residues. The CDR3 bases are TGTGCCAGCAGTTTATTGAACAGGGCTTCAAATGAGCAGTTCTTC. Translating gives CASSLLNRASNEQFF.

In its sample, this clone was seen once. Here the CDR3 DNA reads TGTGCCAGTAGATTACAGCGGGGCAATCAGCCCCAGCATTTT. This translates into CASRLQRGNQPQHF. This chain links TRBV19 with TRBJ1-5; D remains ambiguous. Trimming shortened V by 6 bases and J by 2 bases, and 11 bases separated the two germline ends. CDR3 size: 14 residues. Germline CDR1 is LNHDA and CDR2 is SQIVND (reference sequence).

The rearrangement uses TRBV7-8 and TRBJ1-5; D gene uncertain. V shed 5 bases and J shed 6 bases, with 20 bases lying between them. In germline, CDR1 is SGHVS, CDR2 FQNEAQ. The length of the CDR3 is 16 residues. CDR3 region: CASSPIPKDGSQPQHF. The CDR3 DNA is TGTGCCAGCAGCCCAATACCTAAGGATGGGAGTCAGCCCCAGCATTTT.

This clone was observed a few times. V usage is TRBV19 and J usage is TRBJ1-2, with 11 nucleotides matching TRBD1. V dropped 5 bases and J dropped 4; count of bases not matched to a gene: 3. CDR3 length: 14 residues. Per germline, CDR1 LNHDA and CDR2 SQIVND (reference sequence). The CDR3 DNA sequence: TGTGCCAGTAGTTCAGGACAGGGGGCCTATGGCTACACCTTC. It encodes CASSSGQGAYGYTF.

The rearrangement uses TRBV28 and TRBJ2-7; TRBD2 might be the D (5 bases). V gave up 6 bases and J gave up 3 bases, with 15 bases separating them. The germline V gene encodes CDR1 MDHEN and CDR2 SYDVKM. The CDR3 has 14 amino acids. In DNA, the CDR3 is TGTGCCAGCAGCACCGGGCCGGGGAGCTACGAGCAGTACTTC. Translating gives CASSTGPGSYEQYF.

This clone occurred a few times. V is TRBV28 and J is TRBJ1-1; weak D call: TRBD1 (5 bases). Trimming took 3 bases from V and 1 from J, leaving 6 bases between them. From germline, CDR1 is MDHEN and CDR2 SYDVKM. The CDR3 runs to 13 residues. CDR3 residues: CASSFGGNTEAFF. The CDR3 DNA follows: TGTGCCAGCAGTTTTGGGGGGAACACTGAAGCTTTCTTT. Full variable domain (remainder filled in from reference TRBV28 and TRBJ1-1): DVKVTQSSRYLVKRTGEKVFLECVQDMDHENMFWYRQDPGLGLRLIYFSYDVKMKEKGDIPEGYSVSREKKERFSLILESASTNQTSMYLCASSFGGNTEAFFGQGTRLTVV.

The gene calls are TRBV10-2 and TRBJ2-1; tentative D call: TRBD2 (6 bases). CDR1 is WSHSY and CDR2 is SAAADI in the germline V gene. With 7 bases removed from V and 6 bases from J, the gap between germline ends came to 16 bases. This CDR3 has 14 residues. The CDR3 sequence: CASMGEEFVNEQFF. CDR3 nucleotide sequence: TGCGCCAGCATGGGGGAGGAATTCGTCAATGAGCAGTTCTTC.

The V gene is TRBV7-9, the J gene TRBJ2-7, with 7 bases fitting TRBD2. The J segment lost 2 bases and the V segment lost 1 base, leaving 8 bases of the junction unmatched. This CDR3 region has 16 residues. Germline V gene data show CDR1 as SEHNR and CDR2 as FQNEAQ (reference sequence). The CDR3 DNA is TGTGCCAGCAGCTTAGGCTCGGGGGGACCACCCTACGAGCAGTACTTC. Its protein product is CASSLGSGGPPYEQYF.

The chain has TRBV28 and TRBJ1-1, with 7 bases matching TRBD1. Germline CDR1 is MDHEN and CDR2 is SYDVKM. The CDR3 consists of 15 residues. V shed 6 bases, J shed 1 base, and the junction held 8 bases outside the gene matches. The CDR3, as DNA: TGTGCCAGCAGCTTCCTCAGGACAGGGAACACTGAAGCTTTCTTT. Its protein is CASSFLRTGNTEAFF.

Here the CDR3 DNA reads TGTGCCAGCAGCTCGCCCGGGACCTACAATGAGCAGTTCTTC. Protein sequence: CASSSPGTYNEQFF. V usage is TRBV5-4 and J usage is TRBJ2-1, with D possibly matching TRBD2 (5 bases). V lost 3 bases to trimming and J lost 2 bases, with 9 bases between them. CDR3 size: 14 residues. Germline V gene sequence: CDR1 SGHNT, CDR2 YYREEE (reference sequence).

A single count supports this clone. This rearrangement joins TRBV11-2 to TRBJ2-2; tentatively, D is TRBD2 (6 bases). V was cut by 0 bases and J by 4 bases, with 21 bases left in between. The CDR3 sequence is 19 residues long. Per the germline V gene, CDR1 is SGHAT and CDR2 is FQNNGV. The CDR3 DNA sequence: TGTGCCAGCAGCTTAGATCGTCCTAGCGATAACTCCGGCACCGGGGAGCTGTTTTTT. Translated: CASSLDRPSDNSGTGELFF.

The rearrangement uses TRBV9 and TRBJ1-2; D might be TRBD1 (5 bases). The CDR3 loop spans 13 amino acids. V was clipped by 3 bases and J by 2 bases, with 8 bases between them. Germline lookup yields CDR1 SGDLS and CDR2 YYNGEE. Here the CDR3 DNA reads TGTGCCAGCAGCGCGGGGGGGAACTATGGCTACACCTTC. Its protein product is CASSAGGNYGYTF.

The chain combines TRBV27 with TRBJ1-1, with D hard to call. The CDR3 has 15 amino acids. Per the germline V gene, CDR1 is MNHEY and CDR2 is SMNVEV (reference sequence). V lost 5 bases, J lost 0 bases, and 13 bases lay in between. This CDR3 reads CASSRKDYMNTEAFF. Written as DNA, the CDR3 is TGTGCCAGCAGTCGAAAAGACTACATGAACACTGAAGCTTTCTTT.

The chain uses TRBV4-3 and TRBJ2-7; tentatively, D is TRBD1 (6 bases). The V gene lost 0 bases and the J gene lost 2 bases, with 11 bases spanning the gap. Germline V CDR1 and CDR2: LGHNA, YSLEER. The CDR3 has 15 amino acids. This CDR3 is CASSQDFGQTYEQYF. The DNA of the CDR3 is TGCGCCAGCAGCCAAGATTTTGGACAGACCTACGAGCAGTACTTC.

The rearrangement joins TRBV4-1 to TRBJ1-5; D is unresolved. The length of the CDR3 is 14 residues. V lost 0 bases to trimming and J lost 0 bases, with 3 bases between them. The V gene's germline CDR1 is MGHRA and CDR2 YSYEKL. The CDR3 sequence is CASSQEGSNQPQHF. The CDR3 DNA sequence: TGCGCCAGCAGCCAAGAAGGTAGCAATCAGCCCCAGCATTTT.

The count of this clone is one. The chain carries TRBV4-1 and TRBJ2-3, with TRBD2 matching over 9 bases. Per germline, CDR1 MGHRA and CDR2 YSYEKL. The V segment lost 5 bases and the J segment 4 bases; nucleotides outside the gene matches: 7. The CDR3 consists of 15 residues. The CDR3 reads CASSEIAGAPDTQYF. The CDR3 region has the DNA TGCGCCAGCAGCGAAATAGCGGGAGCCCCAGATACGCAGTATTTT.

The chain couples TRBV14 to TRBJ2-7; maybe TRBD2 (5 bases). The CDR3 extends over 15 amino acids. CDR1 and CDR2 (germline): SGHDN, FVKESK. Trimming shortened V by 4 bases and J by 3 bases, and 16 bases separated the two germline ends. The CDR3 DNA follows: TGTGCCAGCAGCCCCCTCGGAGGTGGGAGCTACGAGCAGTACTTC. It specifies CASSPLGGGSYEQYF.

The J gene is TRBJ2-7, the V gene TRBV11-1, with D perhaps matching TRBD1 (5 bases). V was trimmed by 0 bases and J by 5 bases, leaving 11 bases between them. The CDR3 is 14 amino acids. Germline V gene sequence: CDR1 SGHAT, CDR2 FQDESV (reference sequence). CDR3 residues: CASSLAGPLDEQYF. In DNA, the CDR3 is TGTGCCAGCAGCTTAGCGGGGCCCCTCGACGAGCAGTACTTC.

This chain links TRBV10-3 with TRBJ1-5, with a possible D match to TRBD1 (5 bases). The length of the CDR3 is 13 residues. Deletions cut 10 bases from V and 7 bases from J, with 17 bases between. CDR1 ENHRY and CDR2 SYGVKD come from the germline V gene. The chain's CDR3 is CATGQGEGQPQHF. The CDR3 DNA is TGTGCCACTGGGCAGGGAGAAGGGCAGCCCCAGCATTTT.

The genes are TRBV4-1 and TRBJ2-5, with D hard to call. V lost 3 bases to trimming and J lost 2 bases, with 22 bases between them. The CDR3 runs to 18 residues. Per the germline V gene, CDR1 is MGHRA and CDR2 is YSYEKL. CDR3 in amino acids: CASSHYFFAFDDQETQYF. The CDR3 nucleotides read TGCGCCAGCAGCCATTATTTTTTCGCCTTCGACGATCAAGAGACCCAGTACTTC.

The CDR3 protein is CASSLRGGTGELFF. Written as DNA, the CDR3 is TGCGCCAGCAGCTTGCGAGGGGGCACCGGGGAGCTGTTTTTT. The rearrangement joins TRBV5-1 to TRBJ2-2; D is possibly TRBD1 (6 bases). Per germline, CDR1 SGHRS and CDR2 YFSETQ. The CDR3 runs 14 residues. V lost 1 base to trimming and J lost 4 bases, with 8 bases between them.